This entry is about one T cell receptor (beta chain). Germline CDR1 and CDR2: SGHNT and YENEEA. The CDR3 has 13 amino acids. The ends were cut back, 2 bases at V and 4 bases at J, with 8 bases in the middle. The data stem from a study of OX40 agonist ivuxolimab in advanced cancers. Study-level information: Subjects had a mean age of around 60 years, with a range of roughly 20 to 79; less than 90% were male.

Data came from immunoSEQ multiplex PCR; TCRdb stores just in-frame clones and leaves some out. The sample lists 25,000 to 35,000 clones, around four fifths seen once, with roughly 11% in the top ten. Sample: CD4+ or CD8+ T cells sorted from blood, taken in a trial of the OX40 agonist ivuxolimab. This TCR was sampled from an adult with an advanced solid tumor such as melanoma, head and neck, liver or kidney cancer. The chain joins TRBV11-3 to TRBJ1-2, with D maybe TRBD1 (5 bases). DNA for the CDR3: TGTGCCAGCAGCTTAAGGGGAGGCTATGGCTACACCTTC. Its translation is CASSLRGGYGYTF. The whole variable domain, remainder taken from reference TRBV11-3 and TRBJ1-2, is EAGVVQSPRYKIIEKKQPVAFWCNPISGHNTLYWYLQNLGQGPELLIRYENEEAVDDSQLPKDRFSAERLKGVDSTLKIQPAELGDSAVYLCASSLRGGYGYTFGSGTRLTVV.